The 15 T cell receptor beta chains presented below share a single source sample, sequenced in a study of T cells in Graves' hyperthyroidism and ophthalmopathy. RNA transcripts yielded amplified TCR beta CDR3 regions. The HTBI primer set was used in a first-round RT-PCR of the TCR CDR3. Using its own MiXCR run on the multiplex PCR reads, TCRdb lists one record per CDR3 protein. The table lists some 690,000 distinct CDR3 sequences, 17% of them singletons. The sequenced material came from blood. The origin of the receptors is a man in his fifties or sixties with Graves' hyperthyroidism.

In its sample, this clonotype was seen a few times. The chain recombines TRBV6-1 with TRBJ1-6, with 9 nucleotides matching TRBD1. The V gene end was trimmed by 6 bases and the J gene end by 11 bases; junction bases not matched to a gene: 8. The CDR3 consists of 14 residues. Germline V gene lookup returns CDR1 MNHNS and CDR2 SASEGT. As DNA, the CDR3 is TGTGCCAGCAGCCGGGGACAGGGTCCACCACCCCTCCACTTT. Protein sequence: CASSRGQGPPPLHF.

This clonotype was counted between two and nine times. One junction end disagrees with the germline gene, perhaps due to a read error. The V gene is TRBV6-5, the J gene TRBJ2-3; tentatively, D is TRBD1 or TRBD2 (6 bases each). In germline, CDR1 is MNHEY, CDR2 SVGAGI. This CDR3 has 15 residues. The CDR3 protein is CASSDSRGRTNTQYF. In DNA, the CDR3 is TGTGCCAGCAGTGACTCGAGGGGGAGGACAAATACGCAGTATTTT.

This clonotype came up many times. The gene calls are TRBV12-3 or TRBV12-4 and TRBJ2-1; tentatively, D is TRBD1 (5 bases). V gave up 8 bases and J gave up 1 base, with 15 bases separating them. The CDR3 is 15 residues long. This CDR3 reads CASGADHISYNEQFF. In DNA, the CDR3 is TGTGCCAGCGGGGCCGACCATATATCCTACAATGAGCAGTTCTTC.

This clonotype was detected only a few times. This chain links TRBV5-1 with TRBJ2-1; perhaps TRBD1 as D (6 bases). Trimming removed 0 bases at V and 4 bases at J, with 23 bases between. Germline values: CDR1 SGHRS, CDR2 YFSETQ. The length of the CDR3 is 19 residues. In DNA, the CDR3 is TGCGCCAGCAGCTTGGCGGCCGGCAGATTGGACAGAAAGTACAATGAGCAGTTCTTC. Protein product: CASSLAAGRLDRKYNEQFF.

Remarks on this clonotype: This may stem from a read error, because a much larger clone lies one nucleotide away. This chain connects TRBV12-3 or TRBV12-4 to TRBJ2-4; 7 positions match TRBD2. This CDR3 is built from 17 residues. The CDR3 bases are TGTGCCAGCAGTTTAGAGTGGCAAAGACTAGCCGAAAACATTCAGTACTTC. This sequence encodes CASSLEWQRLAENIQYF.

V gene TRBV29-1 combines with J gene TRBJ1-2; TRBD1 aligns across 8 bases. The CDR3 has 11 amino acids. The V and J ends lost 4 bases and 6 bases, in that order; junction bases with no gene match: 1. Germline V gives CDR1 SQVTM, CDR2 ANQGSEA. Here the CDR3 DNA reads TGCAGCGTTGCAGGGGGCGATGGCTACACCTTC. Translating it yields CSVAGGDGYTF.

This clonotype has a count of ten or more. V usage is TRBV12-3 or TRBV12-4 and J usage is TRBJ2-3, with D perhaps TRBD1 (5 bases). The V and J ends lost 5 bases and 3 bases respectively, with 18 bases between them. This CDR3 region has 16 residues. The CDR3 sequence: CASSTPGSRGTDTQYF. Here the CDR3 DNA reads TGTGCCAGCAGTACCCCGGGTAGTAGGGGAACAGATACGCAGTATTTT.

This clonotype was seen ten or more times. The V and J genes are TRBV19 and TRBJ2-2; no reliable D call. V was shortened by 8 bases and J by 5 bases, with 15 bases between the two germline ends. CDR1 and CDR2 (germline): LNHDA, SQIVND (reference sequence). The CDR3 runs to 14 residues. CDR3 protein: CASQGERLTGELFF. In DNA, the CDR3 is TGTGCCAGTCAAGGCGAGAGGCTTACCGGGGAGCTGTTTTTT.

This clonotype appeared many times. V and J are TRBV28 and TRBJ2-2; D is possibly TRBD2 (7 bases). Germline CDR1 and CDR2: MDHEN and SYDVKM. With 6 bases removed from V and 4 bases from J, the gap between germline ends came to 27 bases. This CDR3 contains 19 residues. CDR3 residues: CASRPPAGRERGVTGELFF. For the CDR3, the DNA is TGTGCCAGCAGACCCCCCGCGGGGCGGGAGAGGGGGGTCACCGGGGAGCTGTTTTTT.

In its sample, this clonotype was seen many times. V is TRBV5-5 and J is TRBJ1-1; the D gene is possibly TRBD1 (5 bases). Germline V gene lookup returns CDR1 SGHKS and CDR2 YYEKEE (reference sequence). Deletions cut 4 bases from V and 3 bases from J, with 13 bases between. This CDR3 comprises 14 residues. CDR3 region: CASSARVSDTEAFF. For the CDR3, the DNA is TGTGCCAGCAGCGCCAGGGTTAGTGACACTGAAGCTTTCTTT. Using reference TRBV5-5 and TRBJ1-1 for the parts outside the CDR3, the full variable domain is DAGVTQSPTHLIKTRGQQVTLRCSPISGHKSVSWYQQVLGQGPQFIFQYYEKEERGRGNFPDRFSARQFPNYSSELNVNALLLGDSALYLCASSARVSDTEAFFGQGTRLTVV.

In its sample, this clonotype was seen a few times. This chain uses TRBV29-1 with TRBJ2-3, with TRBD2 identical over 10 bases. From germline, CDR1 is SQVTM and CDR2 ANQGSEA. The V and J ends lost 1 base and 4 bases, in that order; junction bases with no gene match: 5. The CDR3 runs to 15 residues. CDR3 DNA: TGCAGCGTTGAAGCTCTAGCGGGAGAAGCAGATACGCAGTATTTT. This gives the protein CSVEALAGEADTQYF.

CDR3 in amino acids: CASSMAGTSTYEQYF. The CDR3 DNA sequence: TGTGCCAGTAGTATGGCCGGGACCAGCACCTACGAGCAGTACTTC. This rearrangement joins TRBV19 to TRBJ2-7, with D possibly being TRBD1 or TRBD2 (5 bases each). Germline CDR1 and CDR2: LNHDA and SQIVND (reference sequence). Trimming shortened V by 3 bases and J by 2 bases, and 14 bases separated the two germline ends. The CDR3 is 15 residues long.

In regard to this clonotype: Mismatch with germline at one junction end may stem from a read error. The chain recombines TRBV6-1 with TRBJ2-7, with 11 positions matching TRBD2. There are 14 residues in the CDR3. Germline loops: CDR1 MNHNS, CDR2 SASEGT. The CDR3 region has the DNA TGTGCCAGCAGAGAAGGGACTAGCGGATACGAGCAGTACTTC. Its translation: CASREGTSGYEQYF.

Ten or more counts support this clonotype. The chain couples TRBV28 to TRBJ1-2; D is unclear. V lost 7 bases to trimming and J lost 1 base, with 13 bases between them. The CDR3 length is 14 residues. Germline V gene data show CDR1 as MDHEN and CDR2 as SYDVKM. The DNA of the CDR3 is TGTGCCAGCAACGAACAGACGCTTAACTATGGCTACACCTTC. Its translation is CASNEQTLNYGYTF.

The chain has TRBV7-2 and TRBJ2-1; 10 nucleotides align to TRBD2. The CDR3 is 15 amino acids. V lost 6 bases to trimming and J lost 8 bases; unmatched junction nucleotides: 10. Germline loops: CDR1 SGHTA, CDR2 FQGNSA. CDR3 DNA sequence: TGTGCCAGCAGTCGTCGAGTAGCGGGGGGTGATGAGCAGTTCTTC. Translating gives CASSRRVAGGDEQFF.